A selection of T cell receptor beta chains follows, all from one sample in a study of Graves' ophthalmopathy and Graves' hyperthyroidism. TCRdb called the multiplex PCR reads again in MiXCR, with one record for every CDR3 protein. The table shows roughly 610,000 distinct CDR3 sequences, with 22% occurring only once. Sequencing was carried out using peripheral blood. The receptors shown here come from a woman aged 18-29 years with stable Graves' hyperthyroidism. Some clones in this sample may be carry-over from other donors' samples. Both conserved end residues are part of each CDR3. A D gene is named only where the DNA matches it firmly.

V gene: TRBV20-1
D gene: NA
J gene: TRBJ2-7
CDR3 protein: CSARFAGLTYEQYF

V gene: TRBV11-1
D gene: NA
J gene: TRBJ1-1
CDR3 protein: CASSPAGDRTPFVAEAFF

V gene: TRBV11-2
D gene: TRBD1
J gene: TRBJ1-6
CDR3 protein: CASSLPRQGGGNSPLHF

V gene: TRBV6-4
D gene: NA
J gene: TRBJ1-1
CDR3 protein: CASRLPLDSSFMNTEAFF

V gene: TRBV19
D gene: NA
J gene: TRBJ1-1
CDR3 protein: CAISIGGTEAFF

V gene: TRBV29-1
D gene: NA
J gene: TRBJ1-3
CDR3 protein: CSVDVNLSGNTIYF

V gene: TRBV6-1
D gene: NA
J gene: TRBJ1-1
CDR3 protein: CASRKGVAEAFF

V gene: TRBV29-1
D gene: NA
J gene: TRBJ2-7
CDR3 protein: CSVGVSEQYF

V gene: TRBV7-2
D gene: NA
J gene: TRBJ1-1
CDR3 protein: CASSLRGVVRTEAFF

V gene: TRBV12-3/TRBV12-4
D gene: NA
J gene: TRBJ2-7
CDR3 protein: CASSEYGRNYEQYF

V gene: TRBV20-1
D gene: NA
J gene: TRBJ1-2
CDR3 protein: CSAREDLNYGYTF

V gene: TRBV27
D gene: NA
J gene: TRBJ1-5
CDR3 protein: CASSFNNQPQHF

V gene: TRBV7-2
D gene: NA
J gene: TRBJ2-5
CDR3 protein: CASSLGPSAETQYF

V gene: TRBV19
D gene: TRBD2
J gene: TRBJ2-1
CDR3 protein: CASSIATSGAYNEQFF

V gene: TRBV6-1
D gene: NA
J gene: TRBJ1-5
CDR3 protein: CASSDGRQPQHF

V gene: TRBV7-2
D gene: NA
J gene: TRBJ1-1
CDR3 protein: CASMEGIGNTEAFF

V gene: TRBV27
D gene: NA
J gene: TRBJ2-7
CDR3 protein: CASSFRGMEQYF

V gene: TRBV29-1
D gene: NA
J gene: TRBJ1-2
CDR3 protein: CSVESRRGAYGYTF

V gene: TRBV6-5
D gene: TRBD1
J gene: TRBJ2-4
CDR3 protein: CASSYSGTDKNIQYF

V gene: TRBV11-2
D gene: NA
J gene: TRBJ2-7
CDR3 protein: CASSLADSYYEQYF

V gene: TRBV7-9
D gene: NA
J gene: TRBJ1-1
CDR3 protein: CASSFPQGTEAFF

V gene: TRBV6-1
D gene: NA
J gene: TRBJ1-2
CDR3 protein: CASSPRTQGRYGYTF

V gene: TRBV27
D gene: TRBD1
J gene: TRBJ1-2
CDR3 protein: CASRDRGLWSYSYTF

V gene: TRBV19
D gene: TRBD1
J gene: TRBJ1-5
CDR3 protein: CASKARDSSELGSQPQHF

V gene: TRBV3-1
D gene: NA
J gene: TRBJ1-2
CDR3 protein: CASSTPGAGYTF

V gene: TRBV9
D gene: TRBD1
J gene: TRBJ1-1
CDR3 protein: CASSPRTGPNTEAFF

V gene: TRBV10-3
D gene: TRBD2
J gene: TRBJ2-5
CDR3 protein: CAISESAASGVEETQYF

V gene: TRBV6-1
D gene: NA
J gene: TRBJ2-7
CDR3 protein: CASRDPYEQYF

V gene: TRBV12-5
D gene: NA
J gene: TRBJ2-2
CDR3 protein: CASGPYVTGELFF

V gene: TRBV12-3/TRBV12-4
D gene: NA
J gene: TRBJ2-7
CDR3 protein: CASSLGQPYEQYF

V gene: TRBV28
D gene: NA
J gene: TRBJ1-5
CDR3 protein: CASTPRNGDQPQHF

V gene: TRBV5-1
D gene: NA
J gene: TRBJ2-7
CDR3 protein: CASRLTGYEQYF

V gene: TRBV11-1
D gene: TRBD1
J gene: TRBJ2-7
CDR3 protein: CASSDGQGLREQYF

V gene: TRBV25-1
D gene: NA
J gene: TRBJ1-5
CDR3 protein: CASSGDQPQHF

V gene: TRBV24-1
D gene: NA
J gene: TRBJ1-1
CDR3 protein: CATSDRDNTEAFF

V gene: TRBV7-8
D gene: NA
J gene: TRBJ1-1
CDR3 protein: CASSLSPGIPEAFF

V gene: TRBV6-5
D gene: NA
J gene: TRBJ1-1
CDR3 protein: CASSYSFYRVSTEAFF

V gene: TRBV6-5
D gene: TRBD1
J gene: TRBJ1-3
CDR3 protein: CASSNGQDVPGNTIYF

V gene: TRBV5-1
D gene: NA
J gene: TRBJ2-2
CDR3 protein: CASSVGPTGELFF

V gene: TRBV9
D gene: NA
J gene: TRBJ1-6
CDR3 protein: CASSASSGANSPLHF

V gene: TRBV5-1
D gene: NA
J gene: TRBJ2-3
CDR3 protein: CASSFGTGTDTQYF